Included here is one TCR beta chain sequence, with context. Its ends do not fully match the called genes, so a read error is possible. The sample comes from a study of blood T cell repertoires in COVID-19. Study in general: COVID-19 samples from acute and convalescent phases originated in the United States, Italy and Spain. Sources were T cells, B-cell-depleted T cells, or PBMCs; the material itself was cDNA or gDNA.

Germline CDR1 and CDR2: SQVTM and ANQGSEA. This CDR3 has 13 residues. The data were produced by immunoSEQ multiplex PCR, yet TCRdb's version contains in-frame clones alone and is incomplete. This table has 70,000 or so clones, about nine tenths appearing once. The chain is built from TRBV29-1 and TRBJ2-1, with D perhaps TRBD2 (5 bases). The TCR originated in a woman aged 18-35 years with acute or convalescent COVID-19. Sequenced: peripheral blood. For the CDR3, the DNA is TGCAGCGTTGAACCTAGCTCCTACAATGAACAGTTCTTC. It is translated as CSVEPSSYNEQFF.